This TCR beta chain was sequenced during a study of T cell changes during pregnancy in multiple sclerosis (dated by TCRdb to about 2019). Broadly, across the study: The study examined how the T cell repertoire changed over the course of pregnancy in women with multiple sclerosis.

Note on this clone: This receptor's antigen is unknown. Base qualities are not at hand, and no much larger clone is one base apart.

The library came from the immunoSEQ multiplex PCR assay. This is the immuneACCESS table as TCRdb keeps it, with only in-frame sequences that have V and J called. A part of the clones is gone; compared with another copy, unresolved V genes explain less than half, and the rest is unexplained. This sample lists tens of thousands of clones; approximately 92% were detected once. 0.6% to 0.85% of the sample is in the top ten clones. Inclusive of the bounding cysteine and phenylalanine, the CDR3 is 15 residues long. Left in the record is the CDR3 DNA by itself, 45 bases read in frame from the first base. Via the germline V gene, CDR1 is SGHNT and CDR2 YENEEA. Trimming leaves V shorter by 1 base and J shorter by 1 base, with the junction holding 3 bases beyond the gene matches.

Sample: CD4+ T cells from peripheral blood mononuclear cells, taken in the third trimester of pregnancy. The receptor comes from a female donor with multiple sclerosis, enrolled in a pregnancy study. This sequence uses TRBV11-3 and TRBJ2-7, with 8 bases matching TRBD1. DNA sequence: TGTGCCAGCAGCTTAGGTGGGGACAGGTCCTACGAGCAGTACTTC. Its translation is CASSLGGDRSYEQYF.